The 32 T cell receptor beta chains given below trace back to one sample, sequenced in a study of shared clonotypes between healthy human individuals. Some clones are missing from TCRdb's copy, which holds only in-frame ones; the method was immunoSEQ multiplex PCR. The data contain more than 2 million clones, roughly 94% of them seen just once; the ten biggest clones take up 0.13%. The sequenced sample consisted of naive CD4+ T cells sorted from blood. Documented subset: CD45RA+ positively selected. The receptor source for this set is a man aged 18 to 29 in good health.

The rearrangement joins TRBV29-1 to TRBJ2-7; tentative D call: TRBD1 (6 bases). V was shortened by 5 bases and J by 3 bases, with 11 bases between the two germline ends. Per germline, CDR1 SQVTM and CDR2 ANQGSEA. The CDR3 runs to 12 residues. The CDR3 bases are TGCAGCGTTATCGGGACAAGCTACGAGCAGTACTTC. It codes for CSVIGTSYEQYF.

The chain carries TRBV28 and TRBJ1-2; D gene uncertain. Germline V gene data show CDR1 as MDHEN and CDR2 as SYDVKM. The V end was cut by 8 bases, the J end by 1 base, with 5 bases between. The CDR3 length is 11 residues. The CDR3, as DNA: TGTGCCAGCGCCCTTAACTATGGCTACACCTTC. Its translation: CASALNYGYTF.

The rearrangement joins TRBV11-1 to TRBJ2-7; weak D call: TRBD1 (5 bases). The CDR3 is 13 amino acids. CDR1 is SGHAT, CDR2 FQDESV, per germline (reference sequence). V was clipped by 5 bases and J by 3 bases, with 11 bases between them. The CDR3 DNA follows: TGTGCCAGCAGCCTAGTAGGGGTCTACGAGCAGTACTTC. Encoded protein: CASSLVGVYEQYF.

This sequence joins TRBV27 and TRBJ2-7; D may match TRBD1 or TRBD2 (5 bases each). The CDR3 spans 15 residues. Germline-derived CDR1 and CDR2 are MNHEY and SMNVEV (reference sequence). V lost 6 bases and J 3 bases, leaving 18 bases between the germline ends. CDR3 loop: CASSAGTVLIYEQYF. The CDR3 nucleotides read TGTGCCAGCAGCGCCGGGACGGTCCTTATCTACGAGCAGTACTTC.

Details on this clone: At one of its ends the junction is not consistent with the germline gene, which may arise from a read error. The sample has other DNA sequences that encode this CDR3 too. The CDR3 coding sequence is TGTGCTAGCAGCTTAAATGAGGGGGAGACCCAGTACTTC. As protein: CASSLNEGETQYF. V usage is TRBV7-7 and J usage is TRBJ2-5; D could derive from TRBD1 or TRBD2 (5 bases each). This CDR3 region has 13 residues. CDR1 SSHAT and CDR2 FNYEAQ come from the germline V gene (reference sequence).

The genes are TRBV11-3 and TRBJ2-3, with D hard to call. CDR3 size: 15 residues. Germline-derived CDR1 and CDR2 are SGHNT and YENEEA. Deletions cut 0 bases from V and 2 bases from J, with 9 bases between. The CDR3 DNA reads TGTGCCAGCAGCTTAGAAGGACGTGACACAGATACGCAGTATTTT. This translates into CASSLEGRDTDTQYF.

J is TRBJ2-3 and V is TRBV5-1; D is uncertain. Germline-derived CDR1 and CDR2 are SGHRS and YFSETQ. Trimming cost V 4 bases and J 4 bases, with 13 bases left between them. CDR3 length: 14 amino acids. CDR3 nucleotide sequence: TGCGCCAGCAGCGCCGCTAAACAGTCAGATACGCAGTATTTT. Encoded protein: CASSAAKQSDTQYF. Full variable domain (remainder filled in from reference TRBV5-1 and TRBJ2-3): KAGVTQTPRYLIKTRGQQVTLSCSPISGHRSVSWYQQTPGQGLQFLFEYFSETQRNKGNFPGRFSGRQFSNSRSEMNVSTLELGDSALYLCASSAAKQSDTQYFGPGTRLTVL.

The rearrangement links TRBV30 to TRBJ1-4; D is perhaps TRBD1 (5 bases). The CDR3 contains 15 residues. Looked up from germline, CDR1 is GTSNPN and CDR2 is SVGIG (reference sequence). Trimming removed 0 bases from V and 7 bases from J, with 15 bases in between. CDR3 DNA sequence: TGTGCCTGGAGTGTCAAGCTAGGCACAGGTGAAAAACTGTTTTTT. It specifies CAWSVKLGTGEKLFF.

V is TRBV28 and J is TRBJ1-2; D unclear. Trimming stripped 7 bases from V and 8 bases from J, with 17 bases between. Germline V gene data show CDR1 as MDHEN and CDR2 as SYDVKM. There are 13 residues in the CDR3. The CDR3: CASTSHGVLGYTF. CDR3 nucleotide sequence: TGTGCCAGCACCTCCCACGGGGTACTCGGCTACACCTTC.

This clone was detected once. This chain uses TRBV29-1 with TRBJ1-1; the D gene is possibly TRBD1 (6 bases). The CDR3 loop spans 13 amino acids. Germline CDR1 is SQVTM and CDR2 is ANQGSEA. V was shortened by 5 bases and J by 0 bases, with 10 bases between the two germline ends. The CDR3 DNA is TGCAGCGTTAACAGGGACTTGAACACTGAAGCTTTCTTT. Its translation is CSVNRDLNTEAFF.

The chain has TRBV30 and TRBJ2-4; 8 bases agree with TRBD2. This CDR3 has 17 amino acids. The J segment lost 3 bases and the V segment lost 4 bases, leaving 14 bases of the junction unmatched. CDR1 GTSNPN and CDR2 SVGIG come from the germline V gene (reference sequence). CDR3 region: CAWTKTGLAFVKNIQYF. The CDR3 nucleotides are TGTGCCTGGACCAAGACCGGACTAGCCTTCGTCAAAAACATTCAGTACTTC.

This sequence joins TRBV6-1 and TRBJ2-2; 8 bases are a match to TRBD1. Germline V CDR1 and CDR2: MNHNS, SASEGT. CDR3 length: 14 residues. V lost 3 bases, J lost 8 bases, and 5 bases stayed unmatched. CDR3 coding DNA: TGTGCCAGCAGTGATCGGACAGGGCGAGGGGAGCTGTTTTTT. This sequence encodes CASSDRTGRGELFF.

The chain carries TRBV6-1 and TRBJ1-3; D ambiguous. CDR3 length: 14 residues. V was cut by 3 bases and J by 0 bases, with 6 bases left in between. Germline V gene data show CDR1 as MNHNS and CDR2 as SASEGT. DNA for the CDR3: TGTGCCAGCAGTGATGTCACCTCTGGAAACACCATATATTTT. Residues: CASSDVTSGNTIYF.

The chain couples TRBV25-1 to TRBJ2-7, with 12 bases fitting TRBD2. V shed 2 bases and J 3 bases; nucleotides not matched to a gene: 2. This CDR3 contains 15 residues. Per the germline V gene, CDR1 is MGHDK and CDR2 is SYGVNS. The CDR3 nucleotides read TGTGCCAGCAGTGAAAGGACTAGCGGGAACTACGAGCAGTACTTC. This translates into CASSERTSGNYEQYF.

The rearrangement links TRBV9 to TRBJ2-3; no clear D. This CDR3 is 15 amino acids long. Germline V lookup: CDR1 SGDLS, CDR2 YYNGEE. The V end was cut by 0 bases, the J end by 2 bases, with 10 bases between. CDR3 sequence (DNA): TGTGCCAGCAGCGTAGCAATCGCCCACACAGATACGCAGTATTTT. Amino acids: CASSVAIAHTDTQYF.

As to this clone: Other DNA sequences of this sample code for an identical CDR3. The chain joins TRBV27 to TRBJ1-4; D is unclear. The germline V gene has CDR1 MNHEY and CDR2 SMNVEV (reference sequence). Trimming left V 3 bases short and J 2 bases short, with 7 bases between. The length of the CDR3 is 14 residues. The CDR3 protein is CASSLGRTNEKLFF. Here the CDR3 DNA reads TGTGCCAGCAGTTTGGGCCGGACTAATGAAAAACTGTTTTTT.

This chain joins TRBV4-1 and TRBJ2-2, with D unresolved. Germline V gene data show CDR1 as MGHRA and CDR2 as YSYEKL. V dropped 1 base and J dropped 4 bases, with 7 bases sitting between them. This CDR3 is 14 amino acids long. The CDR3 sequence: CASSQVWGTGELFF. CDR3 bases: TGCGCCAGCAGCCAAGTTTGGGGCACCGGGGAGCTGTTTTTT.

The chain links TRBV13 to TRBJ2-5; 9 bases agree with TRBD1. The CDR3 is 14 amino acids. The V gene end was trimmed by 5 bases and the J gene end by 5 bases; junction bases not matched to a gene: 6. In germline, CDR1 is PRHDT, CDR2 FYEKMQ (reference sequence). For the CDR3, the DNA is TGTGCCAGCAGCCCGGGACAGGGAATGGAGACCCAGTACTTC. Encoded protein: CASSPGQGMETQYF. The whole variable domain, filled in from reference TRBV13 and TRBJ2-5, reads AAGVIQSPRHLIKEKRETATLKCYPIPRHDTVYWYQQGPGQDPQFLISFYEKMQSDKGSIPDRFSAQQFSDYHSELNMSSLELGDSALYFCASSPGQGMETQYFGPGTRLLVL.

V usage is TRBV5-1 and J usage is TRBJ1-4; TRBD1 might be the D (5 bases). This CDR3 region has 15 residues. Trimming left V 0 bases short and J 4 bases short, with 10 bases between. Per the germline V gene, CDR1 is SGHRS and CDR2 is YFSETQ. As DNA, the CDR3 is TGCGCCAGCAGCTTGGGGGCAGGGAGTAATGAAAAACTGTTTTTT. It encodes CASSLGAGSNEKLFF.

This rearrangement joins TRBV5-1 to TRBJ2-1; TRBD2 aligns across 8 bases. Germline-derived CDR1 and CDR2 are SGHRS and YFSETQ. The CDR3 covers 16 residues. The trim removed 4 bases at V and 7 bases at J, leaving 13 bases unmatched. The CDR3 is CASSGLGLAVKNEQFF. CDR3 in DNA: TGCGCCAGCAGCGGGTTAGGACTAGCAGTGAAGAATGAGCAGTTCTTC.

The V gene is TRBV5-1, the J gene TRBJ2-7; either TRBD1 or TRBD2 may supply D (5 bases each). The germline V gene encodes CDR1 SGHRS and CDR2 YFSETQ. This CDR3 is 15 amino acids long. V lost 5 bases, J lost 0 bases, and 15 bases lay in between. DNA of the CDR3: TGCGCCAGCAGGGTAGCGACAGACGACTCCTACGAGCAGTACTTC. Its protein product is CASRVATDDSYEQYF.

Concerning this clone itself: A read error may produce the germline difference seen at one junction end. This specimen includes other DNA sequences encoding the same CDR3. The rearrangement uses TRBV5-1 and TRBJ1-5, with a weak D call TRBD1 (6 bases). Germline V lookup: CDR1 SGHRS, CDR2 YFSETQ. CDR3 length equals 15 residues. CDR3 region: CASSLGGLGNQPQHF. The CDR3 coding sequence is TGCGCCAGCAGTTTGGGGGGGCTAGGCAATCAGCCCCAGCATTTT.

The chain employs TRBV14 and TRBJ2-5; D gene uncertain. CDR1 and CDR2 (germline): SGHDN, FVKESK. CDR3 length: 12 residues. Trimming removed 0 bases from V and 6 bases from J, with 5 bases in between. The CDR3 DNA reads as TGTGCCAGCAGCCAAGATTTCCAGACCCAGTACTTC. Protein: CASSQDFQTQYF.

The table lists this clone with a count of one. This chain joins TRBV14 and TRBJ1-1; 7 bases line up with TRBD1. CDR1 SGHDN and CDR2 FVKESK come from the germline V gene. The CDR3 runs to 14 residues. The J segment lost 5 bases and the V segment lost 2 bases, leaving 5 bases of the junction unmatched. The CDR3 here is CASSQISRGTEAFF. DNA of the CDR3: TGTGCCAGCAGCCAAATTTCCAGGGGGACTGAAGCTTTCTTT.

The chain uses TRBV7-2 and TRBJ1-2, with D hard to call. Trimming took 0 bases from V and 6 from J, leaving 8 bases between them. This CDR3 is 13 amino acids long. From germline, CDR1 is SGHTA and CDR2 FQGNSA. The CDR3 region has the DNA TGTGCCAGCAGCTTAGCGGCTTGGGATGGCTACACCTTC. It yields the protein CASSLAAWDGYTF.

The chain couples TRBV25-1 to TRBJ2-5; 8 bases are shared with TRBD1. In germline, CDR1 is MGHDK, CDR2 SYGVNS. CDR3 length equals 15 residues. The trim removed 3 bases at V and 10 bases at J, leaving 13 bases unmatched. The CDR3 DNA is TGTGCCAGCAGTGAGACAGGGGCCGACCCCCACGACCAGTACTTC. Translated, it gives CASSETGADPHDQYF.

The rearrangement links TRBV5-4 to TRBJ2-7, with 7 positions matching TRBD2. The germline gives CDR1 SGHNT, CDR2 YYREEE (reference sequence). J gave up 3 bases and V 0 bases, and 6 bases lay outside the gene matches. The CDR3 is made up of 15 amino acids. CDR3 region: CASSLAAGVIYEQYF. The CDR3 bases are TGTGCCAGCAGCTTGGCGGCGGGAGTTATCTACGAGCAGTACTTC.

This chain joins TRBV30 and TRBJ2-7; 12 positions match TRBD2. V shed 2 bases, J shed 3 bases, and the junction held 5 bases outside the gene matches. Germline lookup yields CDR1 GTSNPN and CDR2 SVGIG (reference sequence). The CDR3 runs to 15 residues. In DNA form, the CDR3 reads TGTGCCTGGAGTCGAGGACTAGCGGGAATCTACGAGCAGTACTTC. The encoded protein is CAWSRGLAGIYEQYF.

The V call is TRBV6-5, the J call TRBJ2-5, with D tentatively TRBD1 (8 bases). Trimming shortened V by 9 bases and J by 11 bases, and 22 bases separated the two germline ends. There are 13 residues in the CDR3. The germline V gene has CDR1 MNHEY and CDR2 SVGAGI. The CDR3 DNA reads TGTGCCAGGCTGGGCAGGGGGCTGCGGGAGCAGTACTTC. It is translated as CARLGRGLREQYF.

V gene TRBV29-1 combines with J gene TRBJ1-2; 8 bases are a match to TRBD1. Trimming at V came to 1 base and at J to 8 bases, leaving 15 bases not matched to a gene. The CDR3 contains 16 residues. Germline V gene lookup returns CDR1 SQVTM and CDR2 ANQGSEA. The CDR3 DNA reads as TGCAGCGTTGAAGGAGGCAGGGGGCTCCTTCTCGAGGGCTACACCTTC. Residues: CSVEGGRGLLLEGYTF.

The chain is built from TRBV30 and TRBJ1-1; D is ambiguous. Trimming took 0 bases from V and 8 from J, leaving 13 bases between them. The CDR3 sequence is 13 residues long. CDR1 and CDR2 (germline): GTSNPN, SVGIG (reference sequence). The CDR3 DNA reads TGTGCCTGGAGTGTAAGCGGAGGCCTAGAAGCTTTCTTT. As protein: CAWSVSGGLEAFF.

This chain links TRBV7-2 with TRBJ2-3, with TRBD2 matching over 8 bases. This CDR3 is built from 16 residues. J gave up 3 bases and V 3 bases, and 8 bases lay outside the gene matches. The germline V gene encodes CDR1 SGHTA and CDR2 FQGNSA. CDR3 protein: CASSFTSGGFTDTQYF. DNA for the CDR3: TGTGCCAGCAGCTTTACGTCGGGGGGGTTTACAGATACGCAGTATTTT.